Below are 18 T cell receptor beta chains sequenced from a single sample in a study of CD8 T cells in ankylosing spondylitis. The study's findings and limits: A TCR beta motif of eight highly homologous variants appeared characteristic of ankylosing spondylitis blood.

TCRdb re-called the 5' RACE reads through MiXCR, storing one row per CDR3 protein. The repertoire holds about 400,000 distinct CDR3 sequences, with about 22% as singletons. These receptors have no identified antigens. Sample: blood, either unsorted or a sorted T cell fraction (not recorded which). The receptor set was obtained from a male donor with ankylosing spondylitis.

This clonotype was observed a few times. The chain carries TRBV20-1 and TRBJ2-7, with TRBD2 identical over 7 bases. CDR1 is DFQATT, CDR2 SNEGSKA, per germline (reference sequence). The CDR3 consists of 13 residues. CDR3 sequence (DNA): TGCAGAGTACTGGGAGCGGGGCCGTACGAGCAGTACTTC. Protein: CRVLGAGPYEQYF.

The CDR3 DNA reads as TGTGCCAGCAATCTTTTGGGGACGGCCAATTCACCCCTCCACTTT. It translates to CASNLLGTANSPLHF. The chain combines TRBV12-3 or TRBV12-4 with TRBJ1-6; D is possibly TRBD1 (5 bases). The CDR3 sequence is 15 residues long. Trimming cost V 7 bases and J 7 bases, with 17 bases left between them.

The V gene is TRBV20-1, the J gene TRBJ2-3, with D perhaps given as TRBD1 or TRBD2 (6 bases each). Germline V lookup: CDR1 DFQATT, CDR2 SNEGSKA (reference sequence). Trimming pared 2 bases from V and 2 bases from J, leaving 14 bases between. The CDR3 loop spans 15 amino acids. CDR3 DNA: TGCAGTGCTAGAAGGGGGGCGGATACCACAGATACGCAGTATTTT. As protein: CSARRGADTTDTQYF.

The J gene is TRBJ1-3, the V gene TRBV6-5; 7 bases align to TRBD1. The V gene end was trimmed by 2 bases and the J gene end by 2 bases; junction bases not matched to a gene: 9. CDR3 length equals 17 residues. Germline V CDR1 and CDR2: MNHEY, SVGAGI. This CDR3 reads CASSYGPGGSAGNTIYF. The CDR3 coding sequence is TGTGCCAGCAGTTACGGTCCAGGGGGATCGGCTGGAAACACCATATATTTT.

This clonotype was counted between two and nine times. This chain connects TRBV12-3 or TRBV12-4 to TRBJ2-1, with unresolved D. The CDR3 contains 14 residues. V was shortened by 3 bases and J by 7 bases, with 13 bases between the two germline ends. The CDR3 DNA reads as TGTGCCAGCAGTTTTCCGAAAACGCTAAATGAGCAGTTCTTC. This sequence encodes CASSFPKTLNEQFF.

CDR3 DNA sequence: TGCGCCAGCAGCTTGGATTGGCATAATTCACCCCTCCACTTT. Its protein product is CASSLDWHNSPLHF. This chain joins TRBV5-1 and TRBJ1-6, with unresolved D. There are 14 residues in the CDR3. The germline CDR1 and CDR2 sequences are SGHRS and YFSETQ. V was pared by 0 bases and J by 5 bases, with 6 bases between.

A few counts support this clonotype. The gene calls are TRBV6-2 or TRBV6-3 and TRBJ1-2, with D perhaps TRBD1 (6 bases). V was pared by 7 bases and J by 2 bases, with 17 bases between. CDR1 and CDR2 (germline): MNHEY, SVGEGT. The CDR3 contains 15 residues. CDR3 sequence reads: CASTYRATTNYGYTF. In nucleotides, the CDR3 is TGTGCCAGCACCTACAGGGCGACAACCAACTATGGCTACACCTTC.

The CDR3: CASSLTTGLAGVGTQYF. In DNA, the CDR3 is TGTGCCAGCAGCTTGACTACGGGACTAGCGGGAGTTGGTACGCAGTATTTT. The chain combines TRBV5-6 with TRBJ2-3; 14 nucleotides match TRBD2. J lost 8 bases, V lost 1 base, and 9 bases had no gene match. Germline V gene sequence: CDR1 SGHDT, CDR2 YYEEEE. CDR3 length: 17 amino acids.

This clonotype was detected only a few times. The genes are TRBV2 and TRBJ2-1; 10 bases align to TRBD2. This CDR3 has 14 residues. J lost 8 bases, V lost 6 bases, and 7 bases had no gene match. Germline V gene sequence: CDR1 SNHLY, CDR2 FYNNEI. Here the CDR3 reads CASRISLAGDEQFF. The CDR3 bases are TGTGCCAGCAGGATTAGTCTAGCGGGAGATGAGCAGTTCTTC.

This clonotype was detected only a few times. V and J are TRBV6-5 and TRBJ1-6, with 10 positions matching TRBD1. The CDR3 consists of 15 residues. The germline CDR1 and CDR2 sequences are MNHEY and SVGAGI. V lost 0 bases, J lost 10 bases, and 3 bases stayed unmatched. The CDR3 reads CASSYSGTGVSPLHF. The CDR3 bases are TGTGCCAGCAGTTACTCCGGGACAGGGGTCTCACCCCTCCACTTT.

In DNA, the CDR3 is TGCAGTGCTCCACTATGGTACACCGGGGAGCTGTTTTTT. As protein: CSAPLWYTGELFF. The J gene is TRBJ2-2, the V gene TRBV20-1; no reliable D call. The ends were cut back, 5 bases at V and 3 bases at J, with 10 bases in the middle. CDR1 and CDR2 (germline): DFQATT, SNEGSKA (reference sequence). The CDR3 is 13 residues long.

The gene calls are TRBV12-3 or TRBV12-4 and TRBJ2-5; D is ambiguous. V was pared by 2 bases and J by 1 base, with 5 bases between. The CDR3 sequence is 13 residues long. CDR3 bases: TGTGCCAGCAGTTTACGGATCCAAGAGACCCAGTACTTC. Protein sequence: CASSLRIQETQYF.

This clonotype occurred once. This chain links TRBV20-1 with TRBJ2-3; D uncertain. V gave up 0 bases and J gave up 6 bases, with 10 bases separating them. Germline CDR1 and CDR2: DFQATT and SNEGSKA (reference sequence). The CDR3 spans 13 residues. CDR3 loop: CSARDGLRDTQYF. The CDR3 DNA reads TGCAGTGCTAGAGATGGCTTAAGGGATACGCAGTATTTT.

This clonotype has only a few counts. This chain links TRBV4-3 with TRBJ2-2; no clear D gene. This CDR3 region has 15 residues. CDR1 is LGHNA and CDR2 is YSLEER in the germline V gene. V lost 0 bases, J lost 1 base, and 6 bases lay in between. The CDR3 spells CASSQDGGNTGELFF. As DNA, the CDR3 is TGCGCCAGCAGCCAAGATGGCGGGAACACCGGGGAGCTGTTTTTT.

The V call is TRBV12-5, the J call TRBJ1-4; the D is unclear. The V end was cut by 1 base, the J end by 0 bases, with 6 bases between. Germline-derived CDR1 and CDR2 are LGHNT and FRNRAP. This CDR3 spans 15 amino acids. CDR3: CASGLGVATNEKLFF. The DNA for the CDR3 is TGTGCTAGTGGTTTGGGCGTTGCAACTAATGAAAAACTGTTTTTT.

This chain uses TRBV19 with TRBJ2-1, with D perhaps matching TRBD1 (5 bases). Germline V gives CDR1 LNHDA, CDR2 SQIVND (reference sequence). Trimming pared 4 bases from V and 12 bases from J, leaving 19 bases between. The CDR3 has 14 amino acids. The CDR3 DNA is TGTGCCAGTAGTAACACGGACAAATACGGTGCGCAGTTCTTC. Translated: CASSNTDKYGAQFF.

This clonotype was recorded many times. This sequence joins TRBV28 and TRBJ2-5; D unclear. The CDR3 is 17 amino acids. Trimming left V 6 bases short and J 2 bases short, with 22 bases between. Germline-derived CDR1 and CDR2 are MDHEN and SYDVKM. The CDR3 nucleotides are TGTGCCAGCAGCTTCCTATTCCGGCTAGGTTTACAAGAGACCCAGTACTTC. Its translation: CASSFLFRLGLQETQYF.

The rearrangement links TRBV5-1 to TRBJ2-1; TRBD2 is a possible D gene (5 bases). Germline V gene lookup returns CDR1 SGHRS and CDR2 YFSETQ. The CDR3 length is 14 residues. The V gene lost 1 base and the J gene lost 8 bases, with 13 bases spanning the gap. The CDR3 nucleotides read TGCGCCAGCAGCTTGCGATCGGGGTTCGATGAGCAGTTCTTC. This sequence encodes CASSLRSGFDEQFF. The entire variable domain, with the rest obtained from reference TRBV5-1 and TRBJ2-1, is as follows: KAGVTQTPRYLIKTRGQQVTLSCSPISGHRSVSWYQQTPGQGLQFLFEYFSETQRNKGNFPGRFSGRQFSNSRSEMNVSTLELGDSALYLCASSLRSGFDEQFFGPGTRLTVL.